One sample yielded the 32 T cell receptor beta chains listed below, sequenced in a study of T cells expressing NK-cell markers. Reprocessing the 5' RACE reads, TCRdb reports a single entry for every CDR3 protein and omits DNA. In all, the sample yields some 300,000 distinct CDR3 sequences. Sequenced: blood T cells: a sorted CD56 or NKG2C T cell subset, CD4+ or CD8+ T cells, or bulk PBMC T cells (not recorded which). The receptors derive from a man younger than 35 in good health.

The chain recombines TRBV5-1 with TRBJ1-4; TCRdb calls TRBD1, which cannot be checked without DNA. The CDR3 is 15 residues long. From germline, CDR1 is SGHRS and CDR2 YFSETQ. This CDR3 is CASSFQGLTNEKLFF.

This CDR3 reads CASLELDSSGELFF. This chain links TRBV6-1 with TRBJ2-2; there is no DNA to check the TCRdb D call of TRBD1. Per germline, CDR1 MNHNS and CDR2 SASEGT. The CDR3 sequence is 14 residues long.

This sequence joins TRBV7-9 and TRBJ1-1; TCRdb indicates TRBD1, and absent DNA this call remains unverified. The CDR3 covers 14 residues. CDR1 and CDR2 (germline): SEHNR, FQNEAQ (reference sequence). The CDR3 loop is CASSATGLLAEAFF.

The genes are TRBV20-1 and TRBJ2-1. Germline V lookup: CDR1 DFQATT, CDR2 SNEGSKA (reference sequence). The CDR3 spans 15 residues. CDR3 sequence reads: CSVTLRRGLYNEQFF.

The genes are TRBV24-1 and TRBJ1-2. This CDR3 is built from 14 residues. Germline V gene sequence: CDR1 KGHDR, CDR2 SFDVKD. The CDR3 reads CATSALGGGDGYTF.

The chain is built from TRBV28 and TRBJ1-5; TCRdb returns TRBD1, unconfirmable since there is no DNA. The CDR3 consists of 14 residues. The germline CDR1 and CDR2 sequences are MDHEN and SYDVKM. CDR3 loop: CASSSTGAVQPQHF.

The rearrangement links TRBV12-3 or TRBV12-4 to TRBJ2-2. The CDR3 extends over 16 amino acids. The CDR3 region is CASSLAASGNTGELFF.

The CDR3: CASSFLAGLYNEQFF. This chain uses TRBV5-4 with TRBJ2-1. Germline values: CDR1 SGHNT, CDR2 YYREEE (reference sequence). The CDR3 is 15 residues long.

J is TRBJ2-5 and V is TRBV29-1; no DNA is available, so the TRBD1 call from TCRdb remains unchecked. CDR3 length equals 15 residues. Germline-derived CDR1 and CDR2 are SQVTM and ANQGSEA. CDR3: CSVERTPRDGETQYF. The variable domain in full, with the rest retrieved from reference TRBV29-1 and TRBJ2-5, is SAVISQKPSRDICQRGTSLTIQCQVDSQVTMMFWYRQQPGQSLTLIATANQGSEATYESGFVIDKFPISRPNLTFSTLTVSNMSPEDSSIYLCSVERTPRDGETQYFGPGTRLLVL.

The CDR3 sequence is CASGRGGSVGNIQYF. The chain recombines TRBV12-5 with TRBJ2-4; there is no DNA to check the TCRdb D call of TRBD1. From germline, CDR1 is LGHNT and CDR2 FRNRAP. This CDR3 region has 15 residues.

The chain employs TRBV19 and TRBJ2-1; TCRdb designates TRBD2, a call that cannot be tested without DNA. This CDR3 is 18 amino acids long. Germline loops: CDR1 LNHDA, CDR2 SQIVND (reference sequence). The CDR3 sequence is CASSTPLLLAGGYNEQFF.

The chain combines TRBV12-3 or TRBV12-4 with TRBJ2-2; TCRdb lists TRBD2, though no DNA is available to test this call. This CDR3 comprises 17 residues. CDR3 residues: CASSLVGSGRFAGELFF.

The chain employs TRBV3-1 and TRBJ2-7; checking the TCRdb D call of TRBD2 is not possible without DNA. CDR1 and CDR2 from the germline V gene are LGHDT and YNNKEL (reference sequence). CDR3 length: 17 amino acids. The CDR3 reads CASSPSAGDWSSYEQYF.

This chain joins TRBV12-3 or TRBV12-4 and TRBJ2-3; the D call of TRBD2 rests on TCRdb alone, since no DNA is present to check it. This CDR3 spans 17 amino acids. Here the CDR3 reads CASSHQGLAGVADTQYF.

The chain links TRBV7-2 to TRBJ2-7; TCRdb's D gene call, TRBD1, goes unchecked for lack of DNA. CDR1 and CDR2 (germline): SGHTA, FQGNSA. The CDR3 covers 12 residues. The CDR3 loop reads CASSASHRGQYF.

The chain recombines TRBV7-3 with TRBJ2-1; TCRdb calls TRBD1, which cannot be checked without DNA. CDR3 length: 16 residues. Germline CDR1 is SGHTA and CDR2 is FQGTGA. CDR3 sequence reads: CASSKGTAVGLNEQFF. Combining the CDR3 with reference TRBV7-3 and TRBJ2-1 gives the whole variable domain GAGVSQTPSNKVTEKGKYVELRCDPISGHTALYWYRQSLGQGPEFLIYFQGTGAADDSGLPNDRFFAVRPEGSVSTLKIQRTERGDSAVYLCASSKGTAVGLNEQFFGPGTRLTVL.

The gene calls are TRBV6-5 and TRBJ2-7. The germline V gene has CDR1 MNHEY and CDR2 SVGAGI. The CDR3 loop spans 12 amino acids. The CDR3 region is CARGVSPYEQYF.

The chain recombines TRBV6-5 with TRBJ1-1; TCRdb picks TRBD1, but there is no DNA to check that call. This CDR3 is 15 amino acids long. Germline CDR1 and CDR2: MNHEY and SVGAGI. The CDR3 protein is CASSLLNTKGKEAFF.

V and J are TRBV3-1 and TRBJ1-5. Per germline, CDR1 LGHDT and CDR2 YNNKEL (reference sequence). The CDR3 runs 14 residues. The chain's CDR3 is CASSQLPGYQPQHF.

The chain links TRBV12-3 or TRBV12-4 to TRBJ2-1; with no DNA, the TCRdb D assignment of TRBD2 cannot be verified. This CDR3 is 13 amino acids long. This CDR3 is CASSGLAHNEQFF.

CDR3 sequence: CASSEGTPDTQYF. V usage is TRBV25-1 and J usage is TRBJ2-3. The germline gives CDR1 MGHDK, CDR2 SYGVNS. The length of the CDR3 is 13 residues.

This sequence joins TRBV5-6 and TRBJ2-3. CDR1 and CDR2 (germline): SGHDT, YYEEEE. The CDR3 is 12 residues long. CDR3 residues: CASTTGSDTQYF.

The rearrangement links TRBV12-3 or TRBV12-4 to TRBJ2-2. The CDR3 spans 15 residues. The CDR3 reads CASSSGSANTGELFF.

J is TRBJ2-3 and V is TRBV20-1; the TCRdb call, TRBD2, lacks DNA for checking. The CDR3 totals 15 residues. CDR1 DFQATT and CDR2 SNEGSKA come from the germline V gene (reference sequence). The CDR3 is CSATPTSGNTDTQYF.

This chain links TRBV12-3 or TRBV12-4 with TRBJ2-7; TCRdb designates TRBD1, a call that cannot be tested without DNA. CDR3 size: 15 residues. The CDR3 reads CASSPLVGQAYEQYF.

The chain combines TRBV12-3 or TRBV12-4 with TRBJ1-1; the D call of TRBD1 rests on TCRdb alone, since no DNA is present to check it. This CDR3 is 13 amino acids long. The CDR3 spells CASGDRLNTEAFF.

The chain combines TRBV20-1 with TRBJ2-3; TCRdb's D gene call, TRBD2, goes unchecked for lack of DNA. The CDR3 sequence is 14 residues long. Looked up from germline, CDR1 is DFQATT and CDR2 is SNEGSKA (reference sequence). The CDR3 protein is CSARGGSNTDTQYF.

This chain links TRBV24-1 with TRBJ2-1; TCRdb returns TRBD2, unconfirmable since there is no DNA. The CDR3 has 15 residues. Germline CDR1 KGHDR, CDR2 SFDVKD. CDR3 amino acids: CATSGGTSFYNEQFF.

This chain uses TRBV20-1 with TRBJ2-3. In germline, CDR1 is DFQATT, CDR2 SNEGSKA (reference sequence). The CDR3 consists of 15 residues. The chain's CDR3 is CSGVPSSGLTDTQYF.

This rearrangement joins TRBV5-6 to TRBJ2-3. The germline V gene has CDR1 SGHDT and CDR2 YYEEEE. The CDR3 length is 16 residues. The CDR3 is CASSLGLALRTDTQYF. Using reference TRBV5-6 and TRBJ2-3 for the parts outside the CDR3, the full variable domain is DAGVTQSPTHLIKTRGQQVTLRCSPKSGHDTVSWYQQALGQGPQFIFQYYEEEERQRGNFPDRFSGHQFPNYSSELNVNALLLGDSALYLCASSLGLALRTDTQYFGPGTRLTVL.

The chain combines TRBV7-9 with TRBJ2-7; the TCRdb call, TRBD2, lacks DNA for checking. CDR1 is SEHNR, CDR2 FQNEAQ, per germline (reference sequence). The CDR3 is 15 amino acids. CDR3: CASSRLRDLTYEQYF.

The rearrangement joins TRBV5-1 to TRBJ2-7; TCRdb's D call of TRBD1 is untestable without DNA. The CDR3 sequence is 13 residues long. Germline V CDR1 and CDR2: SGHRS, YFSETQ. CDR3 sequence: CASSRTGTYEQYF.